Following are 13 T cell receptor beta chains from one sample sequenced in a study of cytomegalovirus exposure and HLA in healthy donors. PCR primers comprised 60 Vbeta and 13 Jbeta primers. Libraries were prepared by immunoSEQ multiplex PCR; TCRdb keeps only in-frame clonotypes and omits some of them. The data hold 130,000 to 150,000 clones, with around 77% observed a single time. Sequencing input: PBMCs. Receptor source: a woman in her fifties or sixties in good health and CMV-seronegative.

The chain is built from TRBV5-4 and TRBJ2-1; 7 nucleotides match TRBD2. Trimming at V came to 0 bases and at J to 2 bases, leaving 2 bases not matched to a gene. CDR3 size: 15 residues. Germline CDR1 is SGHNT and CDR2 is YYREEE (reference sequence). The DNA for the CDR3 is TGTGCCAGCAGCTTGGAGCGGGGTCCCTACAATGAGCAGTTCTTC. This sequence encodes CASSLERGPYNEQFF.

The V and J genes are TRBV6-1 and TRBJ1-4; D uncertain. V was shortened by 6 bases and J by 6 bases, with 11 bases between the two germline ends. Germline CDR1 MNHNS, CDR2 SASEGT. This CDR3 has 13 residues. The CDR3 sequence: CASSRIFYEKLFF. CDR3 nucleotides: TGTGCCAGCAGCAGGATTTTTTATGAAAAACTGTTTTTT.

The DNA for the CDR3 is TGTGCCAGCAAAGCGGGGGGGCCGGTAGATACGCAGTATTTT. It is translated as CASKAGGPVDTQYF. The chain combines TRBV6-4 with TRBJ2-3, with 10 positions matching TRBD2. V trimming: 7 bases; J trimming: 5 bases; junction bases outside the gene matches: 6. The CDR3 loop spans 14 amino acids. From germline, CDR1 is MRHNA and CDR2 SNTAGT.

J is TRBJ1-2 and V is TRBV14; D is ambiguous. Germline CDR1 and CDR2: SGHDN and FVKESK. The V end lost 3 bases, the J end lost 0 bases, and 5 bases lay between the germline ends. The CDR3 runs to 13 residues. The CDR3 loop reads CASSHGSNYGYTF. CDR3 in DNA: TGTGCCAGCAGCCACGGTTCTAACTATGGCTACACCTTC.

V gene TRBV25-1 combines with J gene TRBJ2-5, with 9 positions matching TRBD2. CDR1 is MGHDK and CDR2 is SYGVNS in the germline V gene. The V gene end was trimmed by 8 bases and the J gene end by 5 bases; junction bases not matched to a gene: 9. The CDR3 is made up of 14 amino acids. This CDR3 is CASSPSGRSETQYF. CDR3 DNA sequence: TGTGCCAGCTCGCCCAGCGGGAGGAGTGAGACCCAGTACTTC.

The rearrangement links TRBV7-2 to TRBJ2-7; 12 bases agree with TRBD2. The CDR3 spans 15 residues. The ends lost 5 bases at V and 4 bases at J; junction bases unmatched: 6. CDR1 SGHTA and CDR2 FQGNSA come from the germline V gene. The CDR3 nucleotides are TGTGCCAGCAGCGCTACCGGGACTAGCGGGTACGAGCAGTACTTC. It specifies CASSATGTSGYEQYF. The full variable domain, completed using reference TRBV7-2 and TRBJ2-7, is GAGVSQSPSNKVTEKGKDVELRCDPISGHTALYWYRQSLGQGLEFLIYFQGNSAPDKSGLPSDRFSAERTGGSVSTLTIQRTQQEDSAVYLCASSATGTSGYEQYFGPGTRLTVT.

The chain links TRBV13 to TRBJ2-5; TRBD2 agrees at 7 bases. V was clipped by 6 bases and J by 5 bases; unmatched bases: 3. CDR1 is PRHDT and CDR2 is FYEKMQ in the germline V gene (reference sequence). The CDR3 has 12 residues. CDR3 sequence reads: CASRSGGETQYF. The CDR3 DNA reads as TGTGCCAGCAGGTCCGGGGGGGAGACCCAGTACTTC.

The chain joins TRBV5-5 to TRBJ1-2; weak D call: TRBD1 (6 bases). V was clipped by 2 bases and J by 5 bases, with 16 bases between them. This CDR3 spans 15 amino acids. Germline V gene lookup returns CDR1 SGHKS and CDR2 YYEKEE (reference sequence). CDR3 DNA sequence: TGTGCCAGCAGCTTAGATGCGGGGGGCTATTATGGCTACACCTTC. Translating it yields CASSLDAGGYYGYTF.

This clone was seen once. V usage is TRBV15 and J usage is TRBJ1-2; 7 nucleotides match TRBD1. V was clipped by 5 bases and J by 2 bases; unmatched bases: 2. The CDR3 is made up of 13 amino acids. The germline gives CDR1 LNHNV, CDR2 YYDKDF (reference sequence). The CDR3 protein is CATSSTGNYGYTF. For the CDR3, the DNA is TGTGCCACCAGCTCGACAGGGAACTATGGCTACACCTTC.

As regards this clone: One end of the junction fails to match germline, which may point to a read error. The CDR3 region is CASSQGQSNTRELFF. The CDR3 bases are TGTGCCAGCAGCCAAGGGCAGTCGAACACCAGGGAGCTGTTTTTT. The rearrangement uses TRBV4-2 and TRBJ2-2; D remains unclear. This CDR3 is 15 amino acids long. Germline loops: CDR1 LGHNA, CDR2 YNFKEQ.

The gene calls are TRBV10-1 and TRBJ2-5; TRBD2 agrees at 12 bases. This CDR3 has 22 amino acids. J gave up 0 bases and V 3 bases, and 20 bases lay outside the gene matches. Germline CDR1 WNHNN, CDR2 SYGVQD (reference sequence). The CDR3 nucleotides are TGCGCCAGCAGTGACCCCGACTCCCGTCAGACTAGCGGGGGCCCGAACCAAGAGACCCAGTACTTC. This sequence encodes CASSDPDSRQTSGGPNQETQYF.

CDR3 bases: TGTGCCAGCAGCTTGGCGCAGGGACAGGGTATAGCACCCCTCCACTTT. It codes for CASSLAQGQGIAPLHF. This chain uses TRBV5-5 with TRBJ1-6; TRBD1 matches 9 bases. The CDR3 totals 16 residues. Trimming cost V 0 bases and J 11 bases; bases outside gene matches: 9. Germline lookup yields CDR1 SGHKS and CDR2 YYEKEE (reference sequence).

This clone was counted only a few times. The CDR3 coding sequence is TGCGCCAGCAGCTTGGGGCATACAGATACGCAGTATTTT. Translation gives CASSLGHTDTQYF. The chain employs TRBV5-1 and TRBJ2-3; no clear D. This CDR3 spans 13 amino acids. Looked up from germline, CDR1 is SGHRS and CDR2 is YFSETQ. V was cut by 0 bases and J by 3 bases, with 5 bases left in between.